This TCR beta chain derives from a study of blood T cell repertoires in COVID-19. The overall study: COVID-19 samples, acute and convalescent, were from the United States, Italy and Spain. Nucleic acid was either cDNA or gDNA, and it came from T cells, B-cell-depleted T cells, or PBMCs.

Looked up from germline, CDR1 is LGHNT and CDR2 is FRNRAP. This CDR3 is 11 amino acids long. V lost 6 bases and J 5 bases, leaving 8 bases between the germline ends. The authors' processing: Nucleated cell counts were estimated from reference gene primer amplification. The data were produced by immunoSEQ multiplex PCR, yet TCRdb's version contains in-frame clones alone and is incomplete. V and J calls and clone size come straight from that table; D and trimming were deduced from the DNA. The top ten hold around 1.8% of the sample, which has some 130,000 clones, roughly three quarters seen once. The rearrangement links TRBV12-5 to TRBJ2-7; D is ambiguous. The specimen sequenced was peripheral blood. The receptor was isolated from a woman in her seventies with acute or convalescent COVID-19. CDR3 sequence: CASGLLNEQYF. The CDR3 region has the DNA TGTGCTAGTGGGCTACTGAACGAGCAGTACTTC.